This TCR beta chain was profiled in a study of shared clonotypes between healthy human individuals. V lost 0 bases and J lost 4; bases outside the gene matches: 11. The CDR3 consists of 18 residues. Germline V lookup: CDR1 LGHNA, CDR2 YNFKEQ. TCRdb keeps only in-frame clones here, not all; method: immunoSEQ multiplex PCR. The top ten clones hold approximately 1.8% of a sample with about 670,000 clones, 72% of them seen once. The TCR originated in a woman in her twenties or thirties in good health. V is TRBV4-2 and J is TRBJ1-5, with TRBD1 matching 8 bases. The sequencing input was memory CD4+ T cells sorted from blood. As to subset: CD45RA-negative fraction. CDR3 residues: CASSQDFTGTGENQPQHF. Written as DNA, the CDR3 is TGTGCCAGCAGCCAAGATTTCACCGGGACAGGTGAAAATCAGCCCCAGCATTTT.